This T cell receptor (beta chain) emerged from a study of cytomegalovirus exposure and HLA in healthy donors. In the study overall: Most donors, roughly 82% of several hundred genotyped, fell in the Caucasian-associated ancestry cluster. Broader study findings: Reports described diagnosis of cytomegalovirus status by the classifier as highly specific and sensitive.

The CDR3 is 16 amino acids. CDR1 LNHNV and CDR2 YYDKDF come from the germline V gene (reference sequence). The V end lost 1 base, the J end lost 6 bases, and 17 bases lay between the germline ends. Of note for this clone: What it recognizes is unknown.

It was with 60 Vbeta and 13 Jbeta primers that the PCR ran. Libraries were prepared by immunoSEQ multiplex PCR; TCRdb keeps only in-frame clonotypes and omits some of them. The data contain over 150,000 clones, around four fifths of them singletons. The sequence derives from a girl aged 5-17 years in good health and CMV-seropositive. The sample was PBMCs. This chain uses TRBV15 with TRBJ2-3, with D possibly matching TRBD2 (6 bases). The CDR3 is CATSRAGLPRPDTQYF. As DNA, the CDR3 is TGTGCCACCAGCAGAGCGGGACTCCCGAGACCGGATACGCAGTATTTT.